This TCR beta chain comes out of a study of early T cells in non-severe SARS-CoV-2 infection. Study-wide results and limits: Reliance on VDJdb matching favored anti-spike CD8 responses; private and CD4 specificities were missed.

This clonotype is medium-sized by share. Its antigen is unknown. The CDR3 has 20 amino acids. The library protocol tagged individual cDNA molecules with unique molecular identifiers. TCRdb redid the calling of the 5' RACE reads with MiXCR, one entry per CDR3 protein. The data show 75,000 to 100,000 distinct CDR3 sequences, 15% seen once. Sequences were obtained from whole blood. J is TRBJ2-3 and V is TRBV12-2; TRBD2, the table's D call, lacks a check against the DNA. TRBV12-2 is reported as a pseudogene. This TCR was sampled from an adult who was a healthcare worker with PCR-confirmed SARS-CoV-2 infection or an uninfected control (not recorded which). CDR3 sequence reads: CASRPFAGGLSHQTSDTQYF. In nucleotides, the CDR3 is TGTGCAAGTCGCCCTTTTGCGGGAGGGCTCTCACATCAAACCTCGGATACGCAGTATTTT.